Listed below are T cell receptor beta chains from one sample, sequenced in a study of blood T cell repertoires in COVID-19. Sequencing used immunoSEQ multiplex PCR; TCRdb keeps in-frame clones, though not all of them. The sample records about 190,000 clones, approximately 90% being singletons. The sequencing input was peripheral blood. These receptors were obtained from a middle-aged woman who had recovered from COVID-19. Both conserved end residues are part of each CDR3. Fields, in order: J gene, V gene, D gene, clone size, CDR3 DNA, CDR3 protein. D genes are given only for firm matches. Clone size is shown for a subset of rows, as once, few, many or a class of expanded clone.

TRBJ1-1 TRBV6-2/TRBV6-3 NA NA TGTGCCAGCAGTTACTCGAGCAGGACTAACACTGAAGCTTTCTTT CASSYSSRTNTEAFF
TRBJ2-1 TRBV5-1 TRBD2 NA TGCGCCAGCAGCTTAACTAGCGGGGGCCCCAGGGAGCAGTTCTTC CASSLTSGGPREQFF
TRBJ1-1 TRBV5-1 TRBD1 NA TGCGCCAGCAGCTTGGGGACAGGGAGTATGAACACTGAAGCTTTCTTT CASSLGTGSMNTEAFF
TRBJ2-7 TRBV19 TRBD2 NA TGTGCCAGTAGTACTGGAGGGGAGGGAGTGTTGCAGTACTTC CASSTGGEGVLQYF
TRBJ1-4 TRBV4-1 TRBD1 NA TGCGCCAGCAGCCCCTCCGGACAGGTCCTTAATGAAAAACTGTTTTTT CASSPSGQVLNEKLFF
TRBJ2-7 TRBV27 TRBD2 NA TGTGCCAGCAGTCCCGTATCCGGGAGGGCAGGGGAGCAGTACTTC CASSPVSGRAGEQYF
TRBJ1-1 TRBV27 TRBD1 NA TGTGCCAGCAGTTTATCGGACAGGGTCGCGGCTTTCTTT CASSLSDRVAAFF
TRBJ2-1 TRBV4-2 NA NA TGTGCCAGCAGCCAAGATTTACGGGGTGGGGCCTACAATGAGCAGTTCTTC CASSQDLRGGAYNEQFF
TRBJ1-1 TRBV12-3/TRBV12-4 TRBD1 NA TGTGCCAGCAGTCTACCTGGACAGGTTGCAGCTTTCTTT CASSLPGQVAAFF
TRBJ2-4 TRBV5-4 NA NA TGTGCCAGCAGCTTCTGGGAGAAAAACATTCAGTACTTC CASSFWEKNIQYF
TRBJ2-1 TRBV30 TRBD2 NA TGTGCCTGGAGTGGACTAGCGGGAGGAGACAATGAGCAGTTCTTC CAWSGLAGGDNEQFF
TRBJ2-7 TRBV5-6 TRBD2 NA TGTGCCAGCAGGGAGCGGGGGTCGGGTTACGAGCAGTACTTC CASRERGSGYEQYF
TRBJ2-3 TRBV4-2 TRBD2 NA TGTGCCAGCAGCCGGCCTAGCGGGAGGGATACGCAGTATTTT CASSRPSGRDTQYF
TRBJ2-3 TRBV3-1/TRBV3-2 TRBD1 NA TGTGCCAGCAGCCAAGAGAGGGGGACAGCTAGCACAGATACGCAGTATTTT CASSQERGTASTDTQYF
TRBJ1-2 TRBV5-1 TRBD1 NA TGCGCCAGCAGCCCGGTGGGGGGAACAGGGGGCGCCGGTGGCTACACCTTC CASSPVGGTGGAGGYTF
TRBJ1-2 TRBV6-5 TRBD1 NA TGTGCCAGCAGCGAGGACAGGGTAAATGGCTACACCTTC CASSEDRVNGYTF
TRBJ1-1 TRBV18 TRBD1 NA TGTGCCAGCTCACCGGCTGGACAGGTGTATGAAGCTTTCTTT CASSPAGQVYEAFF
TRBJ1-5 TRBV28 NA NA TGTGCCAGCAGTCTCCCGGGGGGCCGTTATAGCAATCAGCCCCAGCATTTT CASSLPGGRYSNQPQHF
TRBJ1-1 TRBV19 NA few TGTGCCAGTAGTACCGATTCCTACAGGACGAGTGAAGCTTTCTTT CASSTDSYRTSEAFF
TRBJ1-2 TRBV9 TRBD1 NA TGTGCCAGCAGCGTACAGGGGGCTAACTATGGCTACACCTTC CASSVQGANYGYTF
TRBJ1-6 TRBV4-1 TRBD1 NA TGCGCCAGCAGCCAAGAGGACAGGGGGGATTCACCCCTCCACTTT CASSQEDRGDSPLHF
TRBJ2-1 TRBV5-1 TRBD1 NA TGCGCCAGCAGCTTGCGGAAATTGATTGCCCCGGACAGGGATTTTGATGAGCAGTTCTTC CASSLRKLIAPDRDFDEQFF